This record concerns one TCR beta chain sequence. This clonotype was counted at least ten times. Its antigen is not yet known. No much larger clonotype is one base removed from it; base qualities were not supplied. For unsorted PBMC libraries, 2 million PBMCs were used after storage in RNAlater at -80 degrees C until RNA extraction. Multiple sclerosis patients were enrolled in a US clinical protocol under which disease progression was evaluated by magnetic resonance imaging. Peripheral blood was subjected to Ficoll-Hypaque density gradient centrifugation to isolate PBMCs, which were then cryopreserved in liquid nitrogen. cDNA was synthesized by template-switch 5'RACE using a primer carrying a 10-nucleotide random unique molecular identifier by which each TCR transcript was tagged. Over 170 million TCR-beta sequences, covering 15-18 subjects, were produced in each sequencing run. The RNeasy kit was used for extraction of total RNA. Using the KAPA Real-time Library Amplification kit, TCR-beta VDJ regions were amplified with primers for the TCR constant region and the 5'RACE anchor. A first PCR added sample indexes and Illumina adaptors, after which a second PCR increased the library yield. After Ampure bead purification, the roughly 650 bp TCR product was size-selected on a 2% E-gel SizeSelection system. Before pooling, library quality was assessed on a Bioanalyzer, concentration was determined with Qubit, and library quantification was performed with the Kapa Library Quantification kit. An Illumina HiSeq 2500 sequenced the libraries paired-end 2 x 150 bp. To increase sequence diversity, about 25-31% phiX was spiked into each library pool. The paper's data handling went like this. Quality-filtered reads were processed with the UMI-based MiGEC pipeline, which removed over 75% of raw TCR sequences during error correction. VDJ genes were aligned to IMGT germline references, and clonotypes were defined by unique CDR3 amino acid sequence plus V-J genes. VDJtools evaluated clonal expansion, Shannon diversity and CDR3 relatedness (CalcPairwiseDistances, ClusterSamples); CLCbio workbench built phylogenetic trees. A clone was classed as expanded if it had 8 or more unique UMIs, a cutoff based on coefficient-of-variation modelling across technical triplicates. TCRdb redid the processing of the public reads, applying fastp at Q25 and MiXCR, and retained in-frame beta chains. Every CDR3 protein is listed once, alongside the most common genes and DNA of its rows. These V and J calls derive from TCRdb rather than the authors' analysis. The sample records fewer than 80,000 distinct CDR3 sequences, around 4.8% of which are singletons. Together, the top ten hold approximately 3.2% of the sample.

The sample is drawn from a study of neurological immune-mediated disorders (dated by TCRdb to the late 2010s). Concerning the study at large: Among the approximately 34 multiple sclerosis patients, relapsing-remitting MS accounted for around 30 and secondary progressive MS accounted for 3. Longitudinal samples, technical triplicates and paired sorted CD4+ and CD8+ T-cell subsets, alongside PBMC samples, were included among the roughly 96 TCR-beta libraries. The cohort included 68 subjects: roughly 14 with HAM/TSP, around 34 with multiple sclerosis, and approximately 20 healthy controls. Peripheral blood TCR-beta repertoires from patients with HTLV-I-associated myelopathy (HAM/TSP), patients with multiple sclerosis, and healthy controls were compared in the study using UMI-based sequencing. Overall study results and their limits: In a phylogenetic analysis, the repertoires of 18 out of 34 MS patients fell into a single cluster of related CDR3 sequences, pointing to a possible signature at the repertoire level. TCR clonal expansion was greatest in HAM/TSP patients and smallest in MS patients, who ranked below even healthy controls. No identical CDR3 amino acid sequences were shared among expanded clones across subjects, suggesting private TCR-beta repertoires in all groups. The MS cluster was not associated with any clinical or MRI features, and the authors stated that larger cohorts are needed.

The receptor was derived from a woman between 45 and 60 years old with multiple sclerosis. Input material: PBMCs.

The CDR3 has the sequence CASSLAGGQGNEQFF. The DNA sequence follows: TGTGCCAGCAGTTTAGCGGGGGGGCAAGGAAATGAGCAGTTCTTC. Rearrangement joined TRBV12-3 or TRBV12-4 to TRBJ2-1; perhaps TRBD2 is the D gene, with 7 bases matching. Cut back by 0 bases and 7 bases, the V and J ends lie 13 bases apart. The CDR3 starts with the cysteine, ends with the phenylalanine, and has 15 residues. Only CDR3 DNA is held: 45 bases, read in frame from base 1.